One sample yielded the 12 T cell receptor beta chains listed below, sequenced in a study of cytomegalovirus exposure and HLA in healthy donors (dated by TCRdb to about 2017). Library preparation was by the immunoSEQ multiplex PCR assay. A mixture of 60 forward primers for TCR Vbeta segments and 13 reverse primers for TCR Jbeta segments was used in the multiplex PCR. The clones in this table, taken by TCRdb from immuneACCESS, are in-frame only. Not every clone is retained; where verified, under half of the shortfall comes from an unresolved V gene, and the cause of the rest is unknown. This sample has about 120,000 clones in its table, and 75% to 85% of those were observed once. Jointly, the top ten make up roughly 10% of the sample. The source material was PBMCs. The receptors shown here come from a woman aged 45-65 years in good health and CMV-seropositive.

This clone showed up just a few times. The J gene is TRBJ2-1, the V gene TRBV19; no reliable D call. The germline gives CDR1 LNHDA, CDR2 SQIVND (reference sequence). The V and J ends lost 6 bases and 2 bases respectively, with 8 bases between them. This CDR3 has 13 residues. This CDR3 reads CASSGSTYNEQFF. The CDR3 coding sequence is TGTGCCAGTAGCGGGTCTACCTACAATGAGCAGTTCTTC. Full variable domain (remainder filled in from reference TRBV19 and TRBJ2-1): DGGITQSPKYLFRKEGQNVTLSCEQNLNHDAMYWYRQDPGQGLRLIYYSQIVNDFQKGDIAEGYSVSREKKESFPLTVTSAQKNPTAFYLCASSGSTYNEQFFGPGTRLTVL.

CDR3 nucleotides: TGTGCCAGTTTCTACACTGAAGCTTTCTTT. Translation: CASFYTEAFF. The chain uses TRBV19 and TRBJ1-1; D is unresolved. The CDR3 has 10 residues. Germline assignment: CDR1 LNHDA and CDR2 SQIVND (reference sequence). Trimming cost V 8 bases and J 3 bases, with 4 bases left between them. Full variable domain (remainder filled in from reference TRBV19 and TRBJ1-1): DGGITQSPKYLFRKEGQNVTLSCEQNLNHDAMYWYRQDPGQGLRLIYYSQIVNDFQKGDIAEGYSVSREKKESFPLTVTSAQKNPTAFYLCASFYTEAFFGQGTRLTVV.

J is TRBJ2-1 and V is TRBV10-3, with 8 bases lining up with TRBD1. The ends lost 3 bases at V and 5 bases at J; junction bases unmatched: 9. The V gene's germline CDR1 is ENHRY and CDR2 SYGVKD. The CDR3 is 16 amino acids. The CDR3 DNA sequence: TGTGCCATCAGTGAAGAGGACCAGGGGGCACACAATGAGCAGTTCTTC. This codes for CAISEEDQGAHNEQFF.

In this sample, this clone turned up a few times. This rearrangement joins TRBV6-1 to TRBJ1-2; no reliable D call. This CDR3 has 11 amino acids. The V gene's germline CDR1 is MNHNS and CDR2 SASEGT. V dropped 6 bases and J dropped 3 bases, with 5 bases sitting between them. The CDR3 here is CASRSDYGYTF. CDR3 nucleotides: TGTGCCAGCAGGTCTGACTATGGCTACACCTTC.

The V and J genes are TRBV4-2 and TRBJ2-1, with 9 bases fitting TRBD2. CDR3 length equals 14 residues. The junction had 9 bases not matched to a gene; V was cut back by 4 bases and J by 11 bases. CDR1 is LGHNA and CDR2 is YNFKEQ in the germline V gene. The CDR3 reads CASSLNRAGGKQFF. The CDR3 DNA reads as TGTGCCAGCAGCCTGAATAGAGCGGGGGGAAAGCAGTTCTTC.

This clone was found once. CDR3 nucleotide sequence: TGTGCCATCAGGGCAGCGGGAGGGTTGTCCTACAATGAGCAGTTCTTC. It encodes CAIRAAGGLSYNEQFF. The chain has TRBV10-3 and TRBJ2-1, with 10 bases lining up with TRBD2. The V and J ends lost 6 bases and 1 base, in that order; junction bases with no gene match: 6. The CDR3 loop spans 16 amino acids. Germline CDR1 and CDR2: ENHRY and SYGVKD.

V usage is TRBV5-4 and J usage is TRBJ2-5; 14 bases match TRBD2. Germline CDR1 SGHNT, CDR2 YYREEE (reference sequence). Germline trimming cut 4 bases from V and 3 bases from J; bases unmatched to any gene: 5. The CDR3 loop spans 16 amino acids. CDR3 residues: CASSRGLAGEKETQYF. CDR3 nucleotide sequence: TGTGCCAGCAGCCGGGGACTAGCGGGAGAAAAAGAGACCCAGTACTTC.

The V call is TRBV15, the J call TRBJ2-3; D is uncertain. From germline, CDR1 is LNHNV and CDR2 YYDKDF (reference sequence). This CDR3 has 13 residues. The V gene lost 6 bases and the J gene lost 2 bases, with 9 bases spanning the gap. This CDR3 reads CATRIDSTDTQYF. CDR3 coding DNA: TGTGCCACCAGGATAGACTCCACAGATACGCAGTATTTT.

The rearrangement uses TRBV5-1 and TRBJ2-3, with TRBD2 matching over 13 bases. The ends lost 4 bases at V and 0 bases at J; junction bases unmatched: 2. Germline loops: CDR1 SGHRS, CDR2 YFSETQ. This CDR3 spans 16 amino acids. Here the CDR3 reads CASSRTSGGSTDTQYF. In nucleotides, the CDR3 is TGCGCCAGCAGCAGGACTAGCGGGGGTAGCACAGATACGCAGTATTTT.

The chain carries TRBV4-3 and TRBJ1-1; D is perhaps TRBD1 (5 bases). Germline assignment: CDR1 LGHNA and CDR2 YSLEER. Trimming left V 1 base short and J 3 bases short, with 9 bases between. The CDR3 length is 14 residues. This CDR3 is CASSQVMTDTEAFF. CDR3 nucleotides: TGCGCCAGCAGCCAAGTAATGACAGACACTGAAGCTTTCTTT.

The CDR3 DNA is TGTGCCAGCAGCAAGTCGGGACAAGTATTCTTCTCTGGAAACACCATATATTTT. Its translation: CASSKSGQVFFSGNTIYF. V gene TRBV21-1 combines with J gene TRBJ1-3; whether TRBD1, the table's D call, matches the DNA was not checked. TRBV21-1 is a pseudogene. This CDR3 has 18 residues.

V gene TRBV7-2 combines with J gene TRBJ2-7; 9 nucleotides match TRBD2. Germline assignment: CDR1 SGHTA and CDR2 FQGNSA. Trimming took 3 bases from V and 1 from J; bases not matched to a gene: 1. CDR3 size: 14 residues. DNA of the CDR3: TGTGCCAGCAGCTTGGCGGGGGGGTCCTACGAGCAGTACTTC. It is translated as CASSLAGGSYEQYF.